This record covers a single TCR beta chain. The target antigen is unknown. TCRdb's copy holds only in-frame clones and misses some; the assay was immunoSEQ multiplex PCR. Among about 100,000 clones listed, approximately 87% were seen once. In germline, CDR1 is WNHNN, CDR2 SYGVQD (reference sequence). V was clipped by 11 bases and J by 1 base; unmatched bases: 7. There are 13 residues in the CDR3. This entry belongs to a study of T cell responses to AZD1222 COVID-19 vaccine. Broader study findings: Vaccine-associated CD4 TCRs ranged over spike, dominating at 160-218 and 743-854.

Sample: peripheral blood, taken on day 0 of AZD1222 vaccination. The chain carries TRBV10-1 and TRBJ2-7, with TRBD1 matching over 8 bases. This TCR was recovered from an adult in good health. This CDR3 is CASSRQGSYEQYF. DNA for the CDR3: TGCGCCTCGTCCCGACAGGGGTCCTACGAGCAGTACTTC.